The present entry profiles one T cell receptor (beta chain) with its context. Its antigen is unidentified. Clones were sequenced by immunoSEQ multiplex PCR, and TCRdb holds only the in-frame ones, with some missing. The sample records about 160,000 clones, approximately 94% being singletons. This sample stems from a study of OX40 agonist ivuxolimab in advanced cancers. Study observations and caveats: Certain nonresponders additionally had low normalized T-cell clonal expansion. It was not determined which antigens were specifically recognized by the peripheral T cells that had undergone clonal expansion. Among T cells, CD8+ cells averaged more expanded clones than CD4+ cells.

Germline V gene data show CDR1 as MDHEN and CDR2 as SYDVKM. V lost 6 bases, J lost 4 bases, and 19 bases lay in between. The CDR3 runs to 15 residues. This rearrangement joins TRBV28 to TRBJ2-7; the D call may be TRBD1 or TRBD2 (6 bases each). This sample comprised CD4+ or CD8+ T cells sorted from blood, obtained in a trial of the OX40 agonist ivuxolimab. This TCR was sampled from an adult with an advanced solid tumor such as melanoma, head and neck, liver or kidney cancer. The CDR3 protein is CASSPTGTGAYEQYF. The DNA for the CDR3 is TGTGCCAGCAGCCCAACGGGGACGGGGGCATACGAGCAGTACTTC.